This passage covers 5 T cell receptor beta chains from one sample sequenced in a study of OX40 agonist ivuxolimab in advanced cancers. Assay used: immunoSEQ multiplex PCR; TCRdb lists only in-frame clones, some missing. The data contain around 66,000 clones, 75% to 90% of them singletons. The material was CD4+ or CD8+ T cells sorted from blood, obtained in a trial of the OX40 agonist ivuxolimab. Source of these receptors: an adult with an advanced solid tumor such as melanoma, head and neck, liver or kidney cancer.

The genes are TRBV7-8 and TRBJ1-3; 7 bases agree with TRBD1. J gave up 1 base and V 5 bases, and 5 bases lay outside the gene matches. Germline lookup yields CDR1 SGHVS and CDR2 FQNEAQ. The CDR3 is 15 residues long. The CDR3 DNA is TGTGCCAGCAGCGAATCAGGGGGGTCTGGAAACACCATATATTTT. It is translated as CASSESGGSGNTIYF.

CDR3 sequence reads: CASSQASSYNSPLHF. The CDR3 DNA follows: TGTGCCAGCAGTCAGGCGAGCTCCTATAATTCACCCCTCCACTTT. The chain joins TRBV2 to TRBJ1-6; no clear D. Germline-derived CDR1 and CDR2 are SNHLY and FYNNEI. There are 15 residues in the CDR3. The germline V and J ends were trimmed by 5 bases and 0 bases, with 8 bases remaining between them.

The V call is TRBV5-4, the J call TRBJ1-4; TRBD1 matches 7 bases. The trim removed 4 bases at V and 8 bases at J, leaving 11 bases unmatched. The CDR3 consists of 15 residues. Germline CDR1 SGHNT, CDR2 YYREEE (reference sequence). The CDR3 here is CASSQDQGENEKLFF. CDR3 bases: TGTGCCAGCAGCCAAGATCAGGGGGAGAACGAAAAACTGTTTTTT.

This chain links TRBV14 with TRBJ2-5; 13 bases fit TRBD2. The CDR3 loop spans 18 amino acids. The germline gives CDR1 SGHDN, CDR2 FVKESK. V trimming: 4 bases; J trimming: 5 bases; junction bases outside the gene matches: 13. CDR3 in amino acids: CASSPRLAGGHGWETQYF. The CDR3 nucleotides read TGTGCCAGCAGCCCCCGACTAGCGGGAGGTCATGGATGGGAGACCCAGTACTTC.

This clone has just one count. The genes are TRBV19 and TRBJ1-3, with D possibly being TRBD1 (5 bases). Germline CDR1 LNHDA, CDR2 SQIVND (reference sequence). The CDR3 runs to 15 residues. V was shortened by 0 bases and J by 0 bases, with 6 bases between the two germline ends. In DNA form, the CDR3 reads TGTGCCAGTAGTATAGACAGGGACTCTGGAAACACCATATATTTT. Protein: CASSIDRDSGNTIYF.